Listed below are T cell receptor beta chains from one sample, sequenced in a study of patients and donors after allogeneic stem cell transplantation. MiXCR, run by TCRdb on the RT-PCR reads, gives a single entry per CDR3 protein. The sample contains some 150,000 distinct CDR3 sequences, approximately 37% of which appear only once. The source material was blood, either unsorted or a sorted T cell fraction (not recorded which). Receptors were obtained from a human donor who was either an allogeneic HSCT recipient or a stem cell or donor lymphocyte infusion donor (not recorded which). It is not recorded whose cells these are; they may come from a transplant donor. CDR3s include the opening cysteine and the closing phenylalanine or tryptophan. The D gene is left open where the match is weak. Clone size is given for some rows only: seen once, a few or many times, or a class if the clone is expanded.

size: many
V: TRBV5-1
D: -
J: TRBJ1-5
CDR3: CASSLVGNQPQHF
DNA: TGCGCCAGCAGCTTGGTTGGCAATCAGCCCCAGCATTTT

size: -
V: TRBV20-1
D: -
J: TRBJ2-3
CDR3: CSASSGFTDTQYF
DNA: TGCAGTGCTAGTTCAGGCTTCACAGATACGCAGTATTTT

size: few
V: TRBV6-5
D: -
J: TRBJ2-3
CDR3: CASSYSPYRDGTDTQYF
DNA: TGTGCCAGCAGTTACTCGCCCTACAGGGATGGTACAGATACGCAGTATTTT

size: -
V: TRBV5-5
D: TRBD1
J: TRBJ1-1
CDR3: CASSFPTGVNTEAFF
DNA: TGTGCCAGCAGCTTTCCTACAGGGGTGAACACTGAAGCTTTCTTT

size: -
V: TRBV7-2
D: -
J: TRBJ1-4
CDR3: CASAPYTTNEKLFF
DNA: TGTGCCAGCGCGCCATACACAACTAATGAAAAACTGTTTTTT

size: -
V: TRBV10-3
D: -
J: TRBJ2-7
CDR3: CAISGAYEQYF
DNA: TGTGCCATCAGCGGGGCTTACGAGCAGTACTTC

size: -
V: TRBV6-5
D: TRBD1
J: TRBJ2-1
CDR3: CASSPGTGGDEQFF
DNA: TGTGCCAGCAGTCCCGGGACAGGTGGCGATGAGCAGTTCTTC

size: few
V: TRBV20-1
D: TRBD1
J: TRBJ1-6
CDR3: CSATTGGIPPLHF
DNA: TGCAGTGCCACCACAGGGGGCATTCCGCCCCTCCACTTT

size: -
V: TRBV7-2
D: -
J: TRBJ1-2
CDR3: CASRTGMGSYGYTF
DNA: TGTGCCAGCAGAACGGGAATGGGGAGCTATGGCTACACCTTC

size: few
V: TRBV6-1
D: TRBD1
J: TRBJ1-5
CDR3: CASSEYLSDRGNQPQHF
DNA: TGTGCCAGCAGTGAGTACCTTTCGGACAGGGGCAATCAGCCCCAGCATTTT

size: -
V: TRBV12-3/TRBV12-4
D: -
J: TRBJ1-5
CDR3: CASSLGGMRQPQHF
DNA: TGTGCCAGCAGTTTAGGGGGGATGCGTCAGCCCCAGCATTTT

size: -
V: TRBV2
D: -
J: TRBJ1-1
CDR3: CASSEALGVMLLIMNTEAFF
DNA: TGTGCCAGCAGTGAAGCCCTAGGGGTGATGCTTCTCATCATGAACACTGAAGCTTTCTTT

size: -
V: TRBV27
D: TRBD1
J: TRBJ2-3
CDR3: CASSLSGTATDTQYF
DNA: TGTGCCAGCAGTTTATCCGGGACAGCGACAGATACGCAGTATTTT

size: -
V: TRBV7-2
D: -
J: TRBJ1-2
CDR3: CASSPTTLNYGYTF
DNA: TGTGCCAGCAGCCCAACGACCTTAAACTATGGCTACACCTTC

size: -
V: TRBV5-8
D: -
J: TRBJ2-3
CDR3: CASSLRQSPDTQYF
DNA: TGTGCCAGCAGCTTGCGACAGTCTCCCGATACGCAGTATTTT

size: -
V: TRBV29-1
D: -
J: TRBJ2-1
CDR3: CSVVIFRDEQFF
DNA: TGCAGCGTTGTTATATTTAGGGATGAGCAGTTCTTC

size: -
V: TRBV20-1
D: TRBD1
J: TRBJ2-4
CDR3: CSDGQGVKNIQYF
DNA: TGCAGTGATGGCCAGGGGGTAAAAAACATTCAGTACTTC

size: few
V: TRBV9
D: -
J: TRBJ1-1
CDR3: CASSRSQGTEAFF
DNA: TGTGCCAGCAGCAGATCTCAGGGGACTGAAGCTTTCTTT

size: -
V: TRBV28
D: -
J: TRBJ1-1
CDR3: CASLRQVRYSTEAFF
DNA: TGTGCCAGCTTACGACAGGTCAGATATTCCACTGAAGCTTTCTTT

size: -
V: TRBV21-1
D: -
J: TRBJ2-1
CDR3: CASSKQGSSYNEQFF
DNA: TGTGCCAGCAGCAAACAGGGAAGCTCCTACAATGAGCAGTTCTTC

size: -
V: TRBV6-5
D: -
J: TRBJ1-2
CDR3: CASTSDSFSGYTF
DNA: TGTGCCAGCACCTCGGACAGCTTCTCTGGCTACACCTTC

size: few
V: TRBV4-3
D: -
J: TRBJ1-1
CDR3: CASSLYRDTEAFF
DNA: TGCGCCAGCAGCCTTTACAGGGACACTGAAGCTTTCTTT

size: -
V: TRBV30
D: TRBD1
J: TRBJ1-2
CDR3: CAWSVWTGLLANYGYTF
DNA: TGTGCCTGGAGTGTATGGACAGGACTCTTAGCTAACTATGGCTACACCTTC

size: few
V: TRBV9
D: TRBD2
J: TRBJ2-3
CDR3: CASSESRLAGGADTQYF
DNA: TGTGCCAGCAGCGAATCCCGACTAGCGGGGGGTGCAGATACGCAGTATTTT

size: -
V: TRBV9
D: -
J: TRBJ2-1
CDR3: CASSVEIGPNEQFF
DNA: TGTGCCAGCAGCGTAGAGATAGGTCCCAATGAGCAGTTCTTC

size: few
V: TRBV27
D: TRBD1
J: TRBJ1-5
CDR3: CASSPDRAWPRGQPQHF
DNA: TGTGCCAGCAGTCCCGACAGGGCATGGCCTCGGGGGCAGCCCCAGCATTTT

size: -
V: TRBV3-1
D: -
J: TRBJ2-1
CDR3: CASSLQNEQFF
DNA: TGTGCCAGCAGCCTCCAGAATGAGCAGTTCTTC

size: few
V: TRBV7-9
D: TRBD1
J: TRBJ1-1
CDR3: CASSPFDRGHTEAFF
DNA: TGTGCCAGCAGCCCCTTTGACAGGGGACACACTGAAGCTTTCTTT

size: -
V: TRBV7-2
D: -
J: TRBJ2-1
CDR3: CASSFHNEQFF
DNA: TGTGCCAGCAGCTTTCACAATGAGCAGTTCTTC

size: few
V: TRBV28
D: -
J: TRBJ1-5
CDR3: CASSLSVGSNQPQHF
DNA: TGTGCCAGCAGTTTATCGGTCGGTAGCAATCAGCCCCAGCATTTT

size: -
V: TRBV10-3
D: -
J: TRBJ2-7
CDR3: CATGGTASYEQYF
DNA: TGTGCCACGGGCGGGACCGCCTCCTACGAGCAGTACTTC

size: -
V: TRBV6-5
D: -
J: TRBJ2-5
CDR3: CASWRVAETQYF
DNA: TGTGCCAGCTGGAGGGTGGCAGAGACCCAGTACTTC